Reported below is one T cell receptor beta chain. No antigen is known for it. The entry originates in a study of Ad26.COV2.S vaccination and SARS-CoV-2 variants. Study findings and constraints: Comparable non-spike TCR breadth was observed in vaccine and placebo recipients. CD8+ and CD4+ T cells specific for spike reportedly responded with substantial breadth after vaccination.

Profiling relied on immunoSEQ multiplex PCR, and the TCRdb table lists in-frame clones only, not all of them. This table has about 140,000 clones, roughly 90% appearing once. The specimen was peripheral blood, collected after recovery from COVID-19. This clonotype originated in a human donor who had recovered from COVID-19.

This CDR3 reads CASSEWGGDNEQFF. In DNA form, the CDR3 reads TGTGCCAGCAGCGAATGGGGGGGAGACAATGAGCAGTTCTTC. The V and J genes are TRBV11-2 and TRBJ2-1, with 7 bases aligning to TRBD2. Germline V CDR1 and CDR2: SGHAT, FQNNGV. Trimming at V came to 5 bases and at J to 5 bases, leaving 6 bases not matched to a gene. This CDR3 is built from 14 residues.